The 25 T cell receptor beta chains reported below all come from one sample, sequenced in a study of cytomegalovirus exposure and HLA in healthy donors. The method was immunoSEQ multiplex PCR; TCRdb's version includes in-frame clones alone and lacks a portion of them. The table has about 100,000 clones, approximately 85% seen once. Sequences were obtained from PBMCs. Receptor source: a woman younger than 30 in good health and CMV-seronegative.

CDR3 DNA: TGTGCCAGCAGCTTAGGGGACAGTTACGAGCAGTACTTC. It specifies CASSLGDSYEQYF. This sequence joins TRBV7-9 and TRBJ2-7, with TRBD1 matching over 7 bases. The CDR3 length is 13 residues. With 1 base clipped from V and 4 bases from J, the junction kept 1 base outside the gene matches. Germline V gene lookup returns CDR1 SEHNR and CDR2 FQNEAQ (reference sequence).

The chain links TRBV9 to TRBJ2-7, with D perhaps matching TRBD2 (6 bases). V was trimmed by 4 bases and J by 3 bases, leaving 14 bases between them. The CDR3 is made up of 14 amino acids. Germline V CDR1 and CDR2: SGDLS, YYNGEE. CDR3 in amino acids: CASSPSGGDYEQYF. The CDR3 DNA is TGTGCCAGCAGCCCCTCCGGAGGGGACTACGAGCAGTACTTC.

The chain links TRBV9 to TRBJ1-2; 7 nucleotides agree with TRBD1. CDR3 length: 15 amino acids. Germline CDR1 is SGDLS and CDR2 is YYNGEE. The V and J ends lost 3 bases and 2 bases, in that order; junction bases with no gene match: 7. The CDR3, as DNA: TGTGCCAGCAGCGAGTTTCCGGGACAGAACTATGGCTACACCTTC. Protein product: CASSEFPGQNYGYTF.

This chain joins TRBV5-1 and TRBJ2-1; D not certain. Trimming stripped 7 bases from V and 0 bases from J, with 11 bases between. Germline lookup yields CDR1 SGHRS and CDR2 YFSETQ. The CDR3 is 14 amino acids. CDR3 loop: CASDRGSSYNEQFF. In DNA, the CDR3 is TGCGCCAGCGATCGCGGTAGCTCCTACAATGAGCAGTTCTTC.

This chain joins TRBV29-1 and TRBJ2-7; 9 bases agree with TRBD1. Trimming cost V 2 bases and J 8 bases; bases outside gene matches: 13. Germline assignment: CDR1 SQVTM and CDR2 ANQGSEA. This CDR3 has 15 residues. The CDR3 is CSVELLGQGIPQQYF. CDR3 nucleotide sequence: TGCAGCGTTGAACTTCTCGGACAGGGGATCCCTCAGCAGTACTTC.

The gene calls are TRBV5-4 and TRBJ2-4; TRBD2 matches 10 bases. Germline trimming cut 4 bases from V and 0 bases from J; bases unmatched to any gene: 7. This CDR3 has 17 residues. CDR1 is SGHNT, CDR2 YYREEE, per germline (reference sequence). CDR3 nucleotide sequence: TGTGCCAGCAGCCACGGGACTAGCGACGGAGCCAAAAACATTCAGTACTTC. It is translated as CASSHGTSDGAKNIQYF. Using reference TRBV5-4 and TRBJ2-4 for the parts outside the CDR3, the full variable domain is ETGVTQSPTHLIKTRGQQVTLRCSSQSGHNTVSWYQQALGQGPQFIFQYYREEENGRGNFPPRFSGLQFPNYSSELNVNALELDDSALYLCASSHGTSDGAKNIQYFGAGTRLSVL.

V gene TRBV4-2 combines with J gene TRBJ2-7, with TRBD2 matching over 12 bases. The J segment lost 0 bases and the V segment lost 1 base, leaving 7 bases of the junction unmatched. Germline V gene lookup returns CDR1 LGHNA and CDR2 YNFKEQ. The length of the CDR3 is 18 residues. The DNA for the CDR3 is TGTGCCAGCAGCCAAGGGACTAGCGGGGTCGGGAGCTCCTACGAGCAGTACTTC. Its translation is CASSQGTSGVGSSYEQYF.

The gene calls are TRBV30 and TRBJ1-1, with 9 bases matching TRBD1. The CDR3 runs to 13 residues. Trimming cost V 3 bases and J 11 bases; bases outside gene matches: 10. Germline V gene data show CDR1 as GTSNPN and CDR2 as SVGIG (reference sequence). The CDR3 is CAWRRPGTGFAFF. Written as DNA, the CDR3 is TGTGCCTGGAGACGTCCCGGGACAGGGTTCGCTTTCTTT.

The chain's CDR3 is CSALRADTQYF. The CDR3 region has the DNA TGCAGTGCCCTACGGGCAGATACGCAGTATTTT. V is TRBV20-1 and J is TRBJ2-3; D remains unclear. This CDR3 comprises 11 residues. Germline CDR1 is DFQATT and CDR2 is SNEGSKA (reference sequence). Trimming cost V 6 bases and J 4 bases, with 8 bases left between them.

The rearrangement links TRBV27 to TRBJ2-5; D is possibly TRBD1 (6 bases). The V gene's germline CDR1 is MNHEY and CDR2 SMNVEV (reference sequence). CDR3 size: 12 residues. V was pared by 6 bases and J by 3 bases, with 8 bases between. CDR3 sequence reads: CASRRTEETQYF. The CDR3 DNA follows: TGTGCCAGCAGGAGGACAGAAGAGACCCAGTACTTC.

The chain recombines TRBV5-1 with TRBJ2-3; 7 bases fit TRBD2. Germline CDR1 and CDR2: SGHRS and YFSETQ. The CDR3 is made up of 16 amino acids. V trimming: 0 bases; J trimming: 3 bases; junction bases outside the gene matches: 7. In nucleotides, the CDR3 is TGCGCCAGCAGCTTGGGCTCTAGCGGAGCGACAGATACGCAGTATTTT. This encodes CASSLGSSGATDTQYF.

This chain joins TRBV2 and TRBJ1-2; D gene unclear. CDR3 length: 12 amino acids. Germline V gene lookup returns CDR1 SNHLY and CDR2 FYNNEI. Deletions cut 4 bases from V and 9 bases from J, with 12 bases between. CDR3 in amino acids: CASSGQVQSYTF. CDR3 bases: TGTGCCAGCAGTGGACAAGTCCAGAGCTACACCTTC.

This chain uses TRBV7-6 with TRBJ1-6; 10 bases are shared with TRBD1. Germline V lookup: CDR1 SGHVS, CDR2 FNYEAQ. This CDR3 spans 15 amino acids. V dropped 1 base and J dropped 7; count of bases not matched to a gene: 1. The CDR3 here is CASSLGGQGNSPLHF. The CDR3 DNA sequence: TGTGCCAGCAGCTTAGGGGGACAGGGGAATTCACCCCTCCACTTT.

This sequence joins TRBV4-1 and TRBJ2-1; 8 positions agree with TRBD1. Germline V gives CDR1 MGHRA, CDR2 YSYEKL. V lost 2 bases, J lost 8 bases, and 5 bases stayed unmatched. CDR3 length: 14 amino acids. The CDR3 reads CASSQRQGLDEQFF. DNA of the CDR3: TGCGCCAGCAGCCAACGACAGGGGCTGGATGAGCAGTTCTTC.

This sequence joins TRBV2 and TRBJ1-5; D perhaps matches TRBD1 (6 bases). The germline V gene encodes CDR1 SNHLY and CDR2 FYNNEI. Trimming took off 4 bases at V and 5 bases at J, with 9 bases between the two ends. The CDR3 spans 13 residues. CDR3 sequence reads: CASSGGQYQPQHF. The CDR3, as DNA: TGTGCCAGCAGTGGGGGACAATATCAGCCCCAGCATTTT.

This clone has just a few counts. DNA for the CDR3: TGTGCCAGCAGCCCCTATGCGGGGGGCACAGATACGCAGTATTTT. Its translation is CASSPYAGGTDTQYF. The V and J genes are TRBV7-3 and TRBJ2-3, with 7 bases that match TRBD2. This CDR3 contains 15 residues. The V and J ends lost 5 bases and 1 base, in that order; junction bases with no gene match: 6. Germline CDR1 is SGHTA and CDR2 is FQGTGA.

The chain uses TRBV27 and TRBJ2-3; D may be TRBD2 (5 bases). V was shortened by 0 bases and J by 6 bases, with 10 bases between the two germline ends. Germline V gene data show CDR1 as MNHEY and CDR2 as SMNVEV (reference sequence). The CDR3 length is 14 residues. For the CDR3, the DNA is TGTGCCAGCAGTTTATCTAGCGACTTTGATACGCAGTATTTT. Amino acid sequence: CASSLSSDFDTQYF.

The chain joins TRBV25-1 to TRBJ1-1, with 8 bases identical to TRBD1. In germline, CDR1 is MGHDK, CDR2 SYGVNS. Germline trimming cut 1 base from V and 5 bases from J; bases unmatched to any gene: 6. CDR3 length: 15 amino acids. The CDR3 nucleotides are TGTGCCAGCAGTGAATTAGTCAGGGGGCAAACTGAAGCTTTCTTT. The encoded protein is CASSELVRGQTEAFF.

V and J are TRBV5-8 and TRBJ2-2; D uncertain. Germline CDR1 is SGHTS and CDR2 is YDEGEE. Trimming stripped 6 bases from V and 6 bases from J, with 6 bases between. The CDR3 has 11 amino acids. The chain's CDR3 is CASILSGELFF. The CDR3 bases are TGTGCCAGCATCCTCTCCGGGGAGCTGTTTTTT.

This sequence joins TRBV2 and TRBJ1-5; the match to TRBD1 covers 7 bases. From germline, CDR1 is SNHLY and CDR2 FYNNEI. CDR3 length equals 14 residues. V dropped 7 bases and J dropped 6; count of bases not matched to a gene: 9. The CDR3: CASTISGGGQPQHF. Written as DNA, the CDR3 is TGTGCCAGCACAATCTCAGGGGGAGGTCAGCCCCAGCATTTT.

The J gene is TRBJ2-7, the V gene TRBV9, with TRBD1 as a possible D gene (6 bases). The V gene lost 3 bases and the J gene lost 0 bases, with 7 bases spanning the gap. Germline V gene lookup returns CDR1 SGDLS and CDR2 YYNGEE. The CDR3 is made up of 13 amino acids. The CDR3 DNA reads TGTGCCAGCAGCGGGGACACCTCCTACGAGCAGTACTTC. Translation: CASSGDTSYEQYF.

This clone is labeled as medium-sized. Other DNA sequences in this specimen translate into the identical CDR3. V gene TRBV14 combines with J gene TRBJ2-7; 9 nucleotides match TRBD1. With V trimmed by 4 bases and J by 1 base, 8 bases remained unmatched. Per the germline V gene, CDR1 is SGHDN and CDR2 is FVKESK. The CDR3 is 16 amino acids. The DNA of the CDR3 is TGTGCCAGCAGCCGACAGGGGGGGACAGGGTCCTACGAGCAGTACTTC. Translation: CASSRQGGTGSYEQYF. The full variable domain, its missing parts supplied by reference TRBV14 and TRBJ2-7, is EAGVTQFPSHSVIEKGQTVTLRCDPISGHDNLYWYRRVMGKEIKFLLHFVKESKQDESGMPNNRFLAERTGGTYSTLKVQPAELEDSGVYFCASSRQGGTGSYEQYFGPGTRLTVT.

The chain uses TRBV30 and TRBJ1-1; TRBD1 might be the D (6 bases). The germline gives CDR1 GTSNPN, CDR2 SVGIG (reference sequence). Trimming took 0 bases from V and 4 from J, leaving 21 bases between them. The CDR3 is made up of 17 amino acids. CDR3 bases: TGTGCCTGGAGTGTAAAGGTTGGGCAGGGGTTTTCCACTGAAGCTTTCTTT. It codes for CAWSVKVGQGFSTEAFF.

The chain employs TRBV30 and TRBJ1-4; D may be TRBD1 (6 bases). Germline V CDR1 and CDR2: GTSNPN, SVGIG (reference sequence). There are 14 residues in the CDR3. Trimming removed 2 bases at V and 8 bases at J, with 15 bases between. The CDR3 DNA sequence: TGTGCCTGGAGTTATGGACAGAGTTACGAAAAACTGTTTTTT. Amino acid sequence: CAWSYGQSYEKLFF.

This chain connects TRBV7-6 to TRBJ1-1; no clear D. V gave up 5 bases and J gave up 4 bases, with 17 bases separating them. This CDR3 is built from 15 residues. The germline gives CDR1 SGHVS, CDR2 FNYEAQ. This CDR3 reads CASSPPSGRPTEAFF. The CDR3 coding sequence is TGTGCCAGCAGCCCTCCGTCGGGGAGGCCCACTGAAGCTTTCTTT. Filled out from reference TRBV7-6 and TRBJ1-1, the complete variable domain reads GAGVSQSPRYKVTKRGQDVALRCDPISGHVSLYWYRQALGQGPEFLTYFNYEAQQDKSGLPNDRFSAERPEGSISTLTIQRTEQRDSAMYRCASSPPSGRPTEAFFGQGTRLTVV.